This T cell receptor (beta chain) is from a study of blood T cell repertoires in COVID-19. Study details: From T cells, B-cell-depleted T cells, or PBMCs came the material, which was cDNA or gDNA.

Original methodology: Reference gene primer amplification in the assay estimated nucleated cell counts. Sequenced by immunoSEQ multiplex PCR; TCRdb stores in-frame clones only, minus some. That table supplies the V and J calls and clone size; D and trimming were determined from the DNA. Seen here are about 200,000 clones, approximately 90% observed once, and the top ten hold over 4.5%. The CDR3 totals 15 residues. Germline CDR1 LNHDA, CDR2 SQIVND (reference sequence). Trimming at V came to 5 bases and at J to 6 bases, leaving 7 bases not matched to a gene. The sample taken for sequencing was peripheral blood. This receptor was obtained from a man older than 75 with acute or convalescent COVID-19. The J gene is TRBJ1-2, the V gene TRBV19; 12 bases agree with TRBD1. Here the CDR3 reads CASSDGTGGADGYTF. The CDR3 region has the DNA TGTGCCAGTAGTGATGGGACAGGGGGCGCTGATGGCTACACCTTC. The full variable domain, its missing parts supplied by reference TRBV19 and TRBJ1-2, is DGGITQSPKYLFRKEGQNVTLSCEQNLNHDAMYWYRQDPGQGLRLIYYSQIVNDFQKGDIAEGYSVSREKKESFPLTVTSAQKNPTAFYLCASSDGTGGADGYTFGSGTRLTVV.